The 15 T cell receptor beta chains listed next were all sequenced from one sample in a study of cytomegalovirus exposure and HLA in healthy donors. Vbeta (60) and Jbeta (13) primers were used in the PCR. Produced via immunoSEQ multiplex PCR; TCRdb's table is partial and in-frame only. This table has about 250,000 clones, 75% to 90% appearing once. The sample comprised PBMCs. The receptors derive from a girl aged 2-10 years in good health and CMV-seronegative.

The rearrangement uses TRBV4-1 and TRBJ2-3; TRBD2 matches at 9 bases. J gave up 5 bases and V 3 bases, and 12 bases lay outside the gene matches. The CDR3 has 17 amino acids. CDR1 and CDR2 from the germline V gene are MGHRA and YSYEKL. In DNA, the CDR3 is TGCGCCAGCAGCCAGGTCGTTGGCGGGAGGGAGTTAGATACGCAGTATTTT. Protein sequence: CASSQVVGGRELDTQYF.

CDR3 sequence reads: CASSPGPGYSGNTIYF. The CDR3 region has the DNA TGTGCCAGCAGCCCGGGCCCGGGGTACTCTGGAAACACCATATATTTT. The chain uses TRBV7-6 and TRBJ1-3; D gene uncertain. With 5 bases removed from V and 0 bases from J, the gap between germline ends came to 14 bases. The CDR3 covers 16 residues. Germline-derived CDR1 and CDR2 are SGHVS and FNYEAQ.

This clone has just one count. The chain carries TRBV5-1 and TRBJ2-1; 8 nucleotides agree with TRBD1. From germline, CDR1 is SGHRS and CDR2 YFSETQ. This CDR3 region has 17 residues. V was clipped by 4 bases and J by 1 base; unmatched bases: 10. The CDR3 loop reads CASSILTGGLSYNEQFF. The CDR3 DNA reads TGCGCCAGCAGCATCCTAACAGGGGGGCTTTCCTACAATGAGCAGTTCTTC.

The chain couples TRBV28 to TRBJ2-1, with TRBD2 matching 7 bases. The CDR3 has 17 amino acids. Germline values: CDR1 MDHEN, CDR2 SYDVKM. V dropped 3 bases and J dropped 1; count of bases not matched to a gene: 9. The CDR3 nucleotides are TGTGCCAGCAGTTTGAGGCGGGAGTTGATATCCTACAATGAGCAGTTCTTC. It specifies CASSLRRELISYNEQFF.

The J gene is TRBJ2-5, the V gene TRBV18; TRBD1 is a possible D gene (5 bases). The CDR3 has 13 amino acids. The germline CDR1 and CDR2 sequences are KGHSH and LQKENI. Trimming cost V 6 bases and J 4 bases, with 12 bases left between them. The CDR3 region is CASSQGRGETQYF. CDR3 bases: TGTGCCAGCTCCCAGGGTAGGGGAGAGACCCAGTACTTC.

The chain recombines TRBV5-6 with TRBJ1-5; D gene unclear. Per the germline V gene, CDR1 is SGHDT and CDR2 is YYEEEE. The length of the CDR3 is 13 residues. V was pared by 0 bases and J by 7 bases, with 8 bases between. The CDR3 region is CASSLGNSQPQHF. CDR3 bases: TGTGCCAGCAGCTTGGGAAACAGCCAGCCCCAGCATTTT.

The chain links TRBV18 to TRBJ2-7; 10 nucleotides match TRBD2. V trimming: 4 bases; J trimming: 2 bases; junction bases outside the gene matches: 5. The CDR3 spans 15 residues. In germline, CDR1 is KGHSH, CDR2 LQKENI. The CDR3 region is CASSLAGGDPYEQYF. The CDR3 region has the DNA TGTGCCAGCTCACTAGCGGGGGGCGACCCCTACGAGCAGTACTTC.

V and J are TRBV7-9 and TRBJ1-5; TRBD1 agrees at 7 bases. The CDR3 length is 13 residues. Germline-derived CDR1 and CDR2 are SEHNR and FQNEAQ (reference sequence). J lost 11 bases, V lost 5 bases, and 9 bases had no gene match. CDR3 in DNA: TGTGCCAGCAGCCACCCGGGACAGTGGACCCAGCATTTT. Translating it yields CASSHPGQWTQHF. The variable domain in full, completed from reference TRBV7-9 and TRBJ1-5, reads DTGVSQNPRHKITKRGQNVTFRCDPISEHNRLYWYRQTLGQGPEFLTYFQNEAQLEKSRLLSDRFSAERPKGSFSTLEIQRTEQGDSAMYLCASSHPGQWTQHFGDGTRLSIL.

The CDR3, as DNA: TGTGCCAGCAGTCGACAGGGATTGGGTTCACCCCTCCACTTT. This translates into CASSRQGLGSPLHF. V is TRBV6-4 and J is TRBJ1-6; the match to TRBD1 covers 7 bases. V lost 5 bases and J lost 9; bases outside the gene matches: 7. Germline V gives CDR1 MRHNA, CDR2 SNTAGT. This CDR3 spans 14 amino acids.

This clone was observed once. V gene TRBV30 combines with J gene TRBJ1-2; no firm D call. The length of the CDR3 is 13 residues. Germline CDR1 is GTSNPN and CDR2 is SVGIG (reference sequence). The V gene lost 1 base and the J gene lost 1 base, with 7 bases spanning the gap. The chain's CDR3 is CAWSALSNYGYTF. DNA of the CDR3: TGTGCCTGGAGTGCCCTAAGTAACTATGGCTACACCTTC.

This clone occurred once. One junction end disagrees with the germline gene, perhaps due to a read error. Other nucleotide sequences in the sample specify the same CDR3. J is TRBJ1-1 and V is TRBV6-5; D is unclear. The CDR3 loop spans 14 amino acids. The germline V gene has CDR1 MNHEY and CDR2 SVGAGI. In DNA, the CDR3 is TGTGCCAGCAGTTGGGCGGGATTGAACACTGAGGCTTTCTTT. It yields the protein CASSWAGLNTEAFF.

This chain links TRBV19 with TRBJ2-6; D is ambiguous. The V gene lost 4 bases and the J gene lost 0 bases, with 4 bases spanning the gap. Germline assignment: CDR1 LNHDA and CDR2 SQIVND (reference sequence). The CDR3 totals 14 residues. CDR3 region: CASSNGSGANVLTF. The CDR3 nucleotides are TGTGCCAGTAGTAACGGCTCTGGGGCCAACGTCCTGACTTTC.

V and J are TRBV4-2 and TRBJ2-1; TRBD2 might be the D (5 bases). Germline CDR1 reads LGHNA; CDR2 reads YNFKEQ. The V and J ends lost 0 bases and 0 bases respectively, with 12 bases between them. This CDR3 has 17 amino acids. This chain's CDR3 is CASSQDLERSSYNEQFF. The DNA of the CDR3 is TGTGCCAGCAGCCAAGATTTGGAGCGGAGCTCCTACAATGAGCAGTTCTTC.

The chain has TRBV27 and TRBJ1-5; the D is unclear. Germline CDR1 and CDR2: MNHEY and SMNVEV (reference sequence). The V end was cut by 4 bases, the J end by 9 bases, with 13 bases between. This CDR3 region has 13 residues. The CDR3 region has the DNA TGTGCCAGCAGTTACGGCGCGGGTAGGCCCCAGCATTTT. It yields the protein CASSYGAGRPQHF.

The chain joins TRBV27 to TRBJ1-6, with D possibly being TRBD1 (5 bases). Germline lookup yields CDR1 MNHEY and CDR2 SMNVEV (reference sequence). This CDR3 has 13 amino acids. Trimming stripped 3 bases from V and 13 bases from J, with 13 bases between. CDR3 nucleotides: TGTGCCAGCAGTTTTCAGGGTGAAGTTCCCCTCCACTTT. Amino acid sequence: CASSFQGEVPLHF.